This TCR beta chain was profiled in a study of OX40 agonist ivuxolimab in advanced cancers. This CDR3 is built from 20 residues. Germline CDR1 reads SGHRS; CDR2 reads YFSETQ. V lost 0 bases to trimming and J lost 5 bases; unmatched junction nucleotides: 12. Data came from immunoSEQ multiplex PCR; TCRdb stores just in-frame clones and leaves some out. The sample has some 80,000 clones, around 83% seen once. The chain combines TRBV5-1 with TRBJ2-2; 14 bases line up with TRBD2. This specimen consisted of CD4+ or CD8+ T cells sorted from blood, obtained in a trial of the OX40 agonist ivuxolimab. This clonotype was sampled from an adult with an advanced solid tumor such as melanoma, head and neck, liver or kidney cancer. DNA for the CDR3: TGCGCCAGCAGCTTGGGCCCCCTCGGGACTAGCGGGAGCTGGACCGGGGAGCTGTTTTTT. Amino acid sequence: CASSLGPLGTSGSWTGELFF.